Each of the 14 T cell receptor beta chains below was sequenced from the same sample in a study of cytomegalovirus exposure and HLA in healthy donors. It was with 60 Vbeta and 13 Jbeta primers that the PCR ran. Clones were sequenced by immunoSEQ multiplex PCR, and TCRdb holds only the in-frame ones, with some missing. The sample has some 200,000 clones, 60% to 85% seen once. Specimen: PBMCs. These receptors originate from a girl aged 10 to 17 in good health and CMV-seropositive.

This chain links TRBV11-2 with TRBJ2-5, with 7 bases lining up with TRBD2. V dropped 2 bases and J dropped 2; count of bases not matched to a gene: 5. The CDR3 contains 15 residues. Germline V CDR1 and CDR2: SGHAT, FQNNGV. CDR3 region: CASSLKAGTQETQYF. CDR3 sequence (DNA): TGTGCCAGCAGCTTAAAAGCGGGGACTCAAGAGACCCAGTACTTC.

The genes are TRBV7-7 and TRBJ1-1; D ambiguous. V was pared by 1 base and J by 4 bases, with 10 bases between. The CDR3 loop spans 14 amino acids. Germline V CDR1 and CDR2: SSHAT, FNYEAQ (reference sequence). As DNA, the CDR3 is TGTGCCAGCAGCTTAGTGAGGGAGGGCACTGAAGCTTTCTTT. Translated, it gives CASSLVREGTEAFF. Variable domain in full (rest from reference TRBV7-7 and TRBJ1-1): GAGVSQSPRYKVTKRGQDVTLRCDPISSHATLYWYQQALGQGPEFLTYFNYEAQPDKSGLPSDRFSAERPEGSISTLTIQRTEQRDSAMYRCASSLVREGTEAFFGQGTRLTVV.

The CDR3 spells CSLRGGTGELFF. Written as DNA, the CDR3 is TGCAGCCTACGGGGGGGGACCGGGGAGCTGTTTTTT. The rearrangement links TRBV29-1 to TRBJ2-2; 8 bases match TRBD2. The CDR3 contains 12 residues. V was clipped by 8 bases and J by 5 bases; unmatched bases: 4. Germline assignment: CDR1 SQVTM and CDR2 ANQGSEA.

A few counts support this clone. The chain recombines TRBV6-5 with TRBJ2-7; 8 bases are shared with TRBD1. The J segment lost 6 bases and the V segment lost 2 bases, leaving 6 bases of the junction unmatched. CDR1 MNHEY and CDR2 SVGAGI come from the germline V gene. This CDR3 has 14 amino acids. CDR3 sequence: CASSYRTGSSEQYF. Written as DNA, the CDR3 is TGTGCCAGCAGTTACAGGACAGGGAGCTCCGAGCAGTACTTC.

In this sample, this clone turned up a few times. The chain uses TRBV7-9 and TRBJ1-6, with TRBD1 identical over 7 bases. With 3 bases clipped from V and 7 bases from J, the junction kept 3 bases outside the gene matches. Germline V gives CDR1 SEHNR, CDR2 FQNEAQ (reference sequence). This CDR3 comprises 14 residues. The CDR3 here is CASSFGQENSPLHF. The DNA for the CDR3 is TGTGCCAGCAGCTTCGGACAGGAAAATTCACCCCTCCACTTT.

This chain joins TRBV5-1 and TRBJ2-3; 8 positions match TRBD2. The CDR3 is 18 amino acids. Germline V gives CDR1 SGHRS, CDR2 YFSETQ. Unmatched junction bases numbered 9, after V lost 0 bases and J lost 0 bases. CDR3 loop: CASSLGVAAGGSTDTQYF. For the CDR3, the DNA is TGCGCCAGCAGCTTGGGGGTTGCTGCGGGGGGAAGCACAGATACGCAGTATTTT.

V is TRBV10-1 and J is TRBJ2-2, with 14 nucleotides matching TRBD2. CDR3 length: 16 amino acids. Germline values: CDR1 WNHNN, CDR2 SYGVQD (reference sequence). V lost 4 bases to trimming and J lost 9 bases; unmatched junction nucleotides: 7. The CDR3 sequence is CASSGGLAGGTWELFF. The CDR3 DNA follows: TGCGCCAGCAGTGGTGGACTAGCGGGGGGCACGTGGGAGCTGTTTTTT.

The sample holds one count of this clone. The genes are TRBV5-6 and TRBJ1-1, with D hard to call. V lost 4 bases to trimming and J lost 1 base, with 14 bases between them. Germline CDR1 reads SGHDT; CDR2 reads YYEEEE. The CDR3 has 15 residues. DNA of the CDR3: TGTGCCAGCAGCCCCTACCCCACCGAGAACACTGAAGCTTTCTTT. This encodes CASSPYPTENTEAFF.

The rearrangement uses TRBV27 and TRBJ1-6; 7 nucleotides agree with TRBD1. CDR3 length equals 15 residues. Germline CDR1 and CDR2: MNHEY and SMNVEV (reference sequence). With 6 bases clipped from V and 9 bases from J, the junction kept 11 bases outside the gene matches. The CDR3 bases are TGTGCCAGCAGCCCTGGGACAGATTTTTCTTCACCCCTCCACTTT. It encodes CASSPGTDFSSPLHF.

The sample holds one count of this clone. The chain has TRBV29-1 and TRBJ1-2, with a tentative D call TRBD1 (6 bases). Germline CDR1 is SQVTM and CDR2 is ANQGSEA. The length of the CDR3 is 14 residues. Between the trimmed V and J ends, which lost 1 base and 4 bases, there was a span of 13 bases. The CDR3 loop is CSVEGGQTSYGYTF. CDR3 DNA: TGCAGCGTTGAAGGCGGACAGACGTCCTATGGCTACACCTTC.

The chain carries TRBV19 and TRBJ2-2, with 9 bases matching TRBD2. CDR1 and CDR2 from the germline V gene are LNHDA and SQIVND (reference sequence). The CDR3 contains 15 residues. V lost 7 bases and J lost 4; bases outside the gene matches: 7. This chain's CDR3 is CASNGLARVTGELFF. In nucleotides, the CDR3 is TGTGCCAGTAATGGACTAGCGCGGGTCACCGGGGAGCTGTTTTTT.

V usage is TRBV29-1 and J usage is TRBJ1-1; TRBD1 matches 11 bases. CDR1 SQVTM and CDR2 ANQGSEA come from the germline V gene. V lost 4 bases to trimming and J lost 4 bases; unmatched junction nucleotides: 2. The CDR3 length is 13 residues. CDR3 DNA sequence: TGCAGCGTTGTGGGGACAGGGGGCACTGAAGCTTTCTTT. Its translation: CSVVGTGGTEAFF.

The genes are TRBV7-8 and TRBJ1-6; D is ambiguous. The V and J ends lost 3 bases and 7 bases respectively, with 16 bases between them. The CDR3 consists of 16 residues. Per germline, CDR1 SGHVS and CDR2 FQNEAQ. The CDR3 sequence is CASSLTSISGNSPLHF. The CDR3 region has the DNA TGTGCCAGCAGCTTGACATCAATTTCGGGGAATTCACCCCTCCACTTT.

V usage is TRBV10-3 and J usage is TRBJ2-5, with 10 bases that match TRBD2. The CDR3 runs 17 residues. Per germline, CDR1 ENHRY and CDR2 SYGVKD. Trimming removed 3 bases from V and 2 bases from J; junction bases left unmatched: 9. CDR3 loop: CAISEISGGQGQETQYF. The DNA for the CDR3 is TGTGCCATCAGTGAAATTAGCGGGGGGCAGGGTCAAGAGACCCAGTACTTC.